The next 23 T cell receptor beta chains were all read from a single sample in a study of Graves' ophthalmopathy and Graves' hyperthyroidism. TCR beta CDR3 regions were amplified from RNA transcripts. In the first round, RT-PCR was carried out with HTBI primers, and a multiplex PCR formed the second round. TCRdb re-called the multiplex PCR reads with MiXCR, one entry per CDR3 protein. The sample yields 600,000 to 700,000 distinct CDR3 sequences, just over 40% seen once. The sequencing input was peripheral blood. The receptors derive from an adult man with Graves' ophthalmopathy.

The rearrangement joins TRBV20-1 to TRBJ2-7; TRBD1 matches at 8 bases. Germline lookup yields CDR1 DFQATT and CDR2 SNEGSKA (reference sequence). This CDR3 comprises 18 residues. Trimming took 3 bases from V and 3 from J; bases not matched to a gene: 19. The CDR3 is CSARPVTGVTRPLYEQYF. CDR3 in DNA: TGCAGTGCTAGGCCTGTGACAGGGGTAACCCGCCCCCTCTACGAGCAGTACTTC.

This clonotype was recorded a few times. The rearrangement links TRBV20-1 to TRBJ2-5; the D gene is possibly TRBD1 (6 bases). The CDR3 runs to 17 residues. Germline V CDR1 and CDR2: DFQATT, SNEGSKA (reference sequence). The ends were cut back, 4 bases at V and 5 bases at J, with 26 bases in the middle. The CDR3 here is CSAIPLWTLYQGETQYF. The CDR3 coding sequence is TGCAGTGCTATCCCTCTCTGGACACTCTATCAGGGGGAGACCCAGTACTTC.

This chain joins TRBV7-2 and TRBJ1-1; TRBD1 matches 7 bases. The CDR3 has 14 amino acids. The ends lost 8 bases at V and 1 base at J; junction bases unmatched: 7. CDR1 is SGHTA and CDR2 is FQGNSA in the germline V gene. CDR3 coding DNA: TGTGCCAGCGGTACCAGGGGGACGAACACTGAAGCTTTCTTT. Amino acid sequence: CASGTRGTNTEAFF.

A word on this clonotype: A read error is possible here, since a much larger clone lies one base away. This chain links TRBV11-2 with TRBJ1-2; 8 nucleotides match TRBD1. V gave up 4 bases and J gave up 3 bases; unmatched junction bases: 4. The CDR3 runs to 14 residues. The germline gives CDR1 SGHAT, CDR2 FQNNGV. CDR3 coding DNA: TGTGCCAGCAGCTCCCGGGACAGGTACTATGGCTACACCTTC. This sequence encodes CASSSRDRYYGYTF.

The chain joins TRBV2 to TRBJ1-2, with a weak D call TRBD1 (6 bases). CDR1 SNHLY and CDR2 FYNNEI come from the germline V gene. Trimming took 6 bases from V and 4 from J, leaving 12 bases between them. The CDR3 sequence is 13 residues long. The CDR3 DNA is TGTGCCAGCAGGGCGGGACACGTCTATGGCTACACCTTC. This translates into CASRAGHVYGYTF.

J is TRBJ1-2 and V is TRBV2; TRBD1 aligns across 7 bases. The length of the CDR3 is 14 residues. Per germline, CDR1 SNHLY and CDR2 FYNNEI. V lost 3 bases, J lost 1 base, and 2 bases stayed unmatched. The CDR3 bases are TGTGCCAGCAGTGAGCCAGGGGGTAACTATGGCTACACCTTC. It translates to CASSEPGGNYGYTF.

The rearrangement links TRBV20-1 to TRBJ2-7; a weak D match, TRBD2 (5 bases). The CDR3 runs 14 residues. The germline gives CDR1 DFQATT, CDR2 SNEGSKA (reference sequence). V was cut by 2 bases and J by 3 bases, with 14 bases left in between. The CDR3 protein is CSARWAGWGYEQYF. CDR3 coding DNA: TGCAGTGCTAGATGGGCGGGTTGGGGCTACGAGCAGTACTTC.

The sample holds many counts of this clonotype. The chain uses TRBV19 and TRBJ1-2; weak D call: TRBD1 (6 bases). The CDR3 runs 15 residues. Germline V gene sequence: CDR1 LNHDA, CDR2 SQIVND (reference sequence). Trimming cost V 3 bases and J 2 bases, with 13 bases left between them. CDR3 coding DNA: TGTGCCAGTAGTATTGATGGGACACTGAACTATGGCTACACCTTC. It specifies CASSIDGTLNYGYTF. Full variable domain (rest looked up from reference TRBV19 and TRBJ1-2): DGGITQSPKYLFRKEGQNVTLSCEQNLNHDAMYWYRQDPGQGLRLIYYSQIVNDFQKGDIAEGYSVSREKKESFPLTVTSAQKNPTAFYLCASSIDGTLNYGYTFGSGTRLTVV.

This chain connects TRBV9 to TRBJ1-1; D remains ambiguous. The CDR3 has 14 amino acids. V shed 4 bases and J shed 0 bases, with 10 bases lying between them. Germline V lookup: CDR1 SGDLS, CDR2 YYNGEE. Here the CDR3 DNA reads TGTGCCAGCAGCCCCGAAGGGATGAACACTGAAGCTTTCTTT. Amino acid sequence: CASSPEGMNTEAFF.

The sample holds one count of this clonotype. The V and J genes are TRBV10-3 and TRBJ1-1, with D uncertain. Germline assignment: CDR1 ENHRY and CDR2 SYGVKD. The germline V and J ends were trimmed by 10 bases and 4 bases, with 16 bases remaining between them. The CDR3 sequence is 13 residues long. In DNA form, the CDR3 reads TGTGCCACAAACCGGGAGGCGAGCACTGAAGCTTTCTTT. It codes for CATNREASTEAFF.

This clonotype was recorded at least ten times. This sequence joins TRBV25-1 and TRBJ2-1; D remains unclear. Trimming took off 5 bases at V and 13 bases at J, with 30 bases between the two ends. Germline lookup yields CDR1 MGHDK and CDR2 SYGVNS. The length of the CDR3 is 17 residues. CDR3 protein: CASSSPPGFMVASVQFF. The CDR3 DNA reads TGTGCCAGCAGTTCCCCACCCGGTTTTATGGTGGCAAGTGTACAGTTCTTC.

This clonotype was seen a handful of times. The genes are TRBV10-3 and TRBJ2-7; D unclear. The DNA end lines up better with TRBJ2-1; the J call may be wrong. The CDR3 covers 15 residues. In germline, CDR1 is ENHRY, CDR2 SYGVKD. This CDR3 reads CAISEGVTSYNEQFF. In nucleotides, the CDR3 is TGTGCCATCAGTGAAGGCGTTACTTCCTACAATGAGCAGTTCTTC.

The V gene is TRBV2, the J gene TRBJ2-6; D unresolved. The CDR3 length is 8 residues. The ends were cut back, 6 bases at V and 18 bases at J, with 6 bases in the middle. Germline V gives CDR1 SNHLY, CDR2 FYNNEI. The CDR3 loop is CASRSRTF. The CDR3 DNA sequence: TGTGCCAGCAGATCCCGGACTTTC.

This chain uses TRBV2 with TRBJ1-2; unclear D gene. The CDR3 has 12 residues. V was cut by 6 bases and J by 8 bases, with 13 bases left in between. CDR1 is SNHLY and CDR2 is FYNNEI in the germline V gene. The CDR3, as DNA: TGTGCCAGCAGCCCGAAAGGGTTGGGCTACACCTTC. Its protein is CASSPKGLGYTF.

This clonotype was found many times. The chain carries TRBV2 and TRBJ2-5; 8 positions agree with TRBD1. Per germline, CDR1 SNHLY and CDR2 FYNNEI. This CDR3 has 17 residues. J was trimmed by 5 bases and V by 7 bases; bases with no gene match: 18. CDR3 coding DNA: TGTGCCAGCATTAGACCGGGACAGGCCCCCGGTGGGGAGACCCAGTACTTC. It is translated as CASIRPGQAPGGETQYF.

This clonotype has more than one count but fewer than ten. This chain connects TRBV30 to TRBJ1-6; possibly TRBD1 for D (5 bases). The CDR3 is 14 amino acids. The ends were cut back, 4 bases at V and 9 bases at J, with 16 bases in the middle. Germline assignment: CDR1 GTSNPN and CDR2 SVGIG (reference sequence). CDR3 in amino acids: CAWTTGTGLSPLHF. CDR3 DNA: TGTGCCTGGACCACCGGGACTGGCCTTTCACCCCTCCACTTT.

V is TRBV20-1 and J is TRBJ1-3; tentatively, D is TRBD1 (5 bases). The V and J ends lost 6 bases and 0 bases respectively, with 12 bases between them. Germline-derived CDR1 and CDR2 are DFQATT and SNEGSKA (reference sequence). The CDR3 runs to 14 residues. The CDR3 spells CSAQGRRSGNTIYF. The CDR3 DNA sequence: TGCAGTGCCCAGGGACGGCGCTCTGGAAACACCATATATTTT.

As to this clonotype: A much larger clone differs by one base, so this may be a read error. The chain joins TRBV20-1 to TRBJ1-6; the D gene is possibly TRBD1 (6 bases). Germline CDR1 reads DFQATT; CDR2 reads SNEGSKA (reference sequence). The CDR3 runs to 15 residues. The CDR3 DNA reads as TGCAGTGCTAGTGGCGGCAGGGGTTATAATTTACCCCTCCACTTT. It specifies CSASGGRGYNLPLHF.

The chain couples TRBV20-1 to TRBJ1-1; 11 bases line up with TRBD1. Germline-derived CDR1 and CDR2 are DFQATT and SNEGSKA (reference sequence). The CDR3 is 15 amino acids. The V segment lost 3 bases and the J segment 3 bases; nucleotides outside the gene matches: 6. The chain's CDR3 is CSASGLGQGDTEAFF. As DNA, the CDR3 is TGCAGTGCTAGTGGTTTGGGACAGGGGGACACTGAAGCTTTCTTT.

This clonotype was observed many times. The chain combines TRBV6-5 with TRBJ1-5, with D hard to call. With 6 bases removed from V and 7 bases from J, the gap between germline ends came to 1 base. The CDR3 spans 9 residues. Germline V gene data show CDR1 as MNHEY and CDR2 as SVGAGI. CDR3 protein: CASRQPQHF. Written as DNA, the CDR3 is TGTGCCAGCAGACAGCCCCAGCATTTT.

The chain links TRBV7-8 to TRBJ2-5, with 12 bases identical to TRBD1. This CDR3 has 14 amino acids. Unmatched junction bases numbered 3, after V lost 3 bases and J lost 7 bases. Germline V gene lookup returns CDR1 SGHVS and CDR2 FQNEAQ. CDR3: CASSFGTGGATQYF. DNA of the CDR3: TGTGCCAGCAGCTTTGGGACAGGGGGCGCGACCCAGTACTTC. Complete variable domain (other parts from reference TRBV7-8 and TRBJ2-5): GAGVSQSPRYKVAKRGQDVALRCDPISGHVSLFWYQQALGQGPEFLTYFQNEAQLDKSGLPSDRFFAERPEGSVSTLKIQRTQQEDSAVYLCASSFGTGGATQYFGPGTRLLVL.

The chain links TRBV29-1 to TRBJ2-1; 14 positions agree with TRBD2. Looked up from germline, CDR1 is SQVTM and CDR2 is ANQGSEA. This CDR3 has 14 amino acids. After removal of 6 bases from V and 6 bases from J, the junction contained 4 bases not matched to a gene. The CDR3, as DNA: TGCAGCGTCGGGACTAGCGGGAGTGGCAATGAGCAGTTCTTC. Amino acids: CSVGTSGSGNEQFF.

The table lists this clonotype with many counts. J is TRBJ1-3 and V is TRBV5-6; no firm D call. Germline loops: CDR1 SGHDT, CDR2 YYEEEE. The CDR3 is made up of 13 amino acids. The V end was cut by 1 base, the J end by 4 bases, with 6 bases between. The CDR3 coding sequence is TGTGCCAGCAGCTTGCCTCCCGGAAACACCATATATTTT. This sequence encodes CASSLPPGNTIYF.